The clone carrying this TCR beta chain was observed at least ten times. TCRdb redid the calling of the reads with MiXCR, one entry per CDR3 protein. The profile shows 250,000 to 300,000 distinct CDR3 sequences, about a sixth of them singletons. The data were obtained in a study of T cell repertoires in cytomegalovirus infection. What was sequenced was CD8+ T cells from PBMCs. This sequence originates from a human donor in good health (CMV status not recorded). Some clones in this sample may be carry-over from other donors' samples.

The CDR3 DNA is TGTGCCAGCAGCCCAGGGTGGAACACTGAAGCTTTCTTT. Amino acid sequence: CASSPGWNTEAFF. V gene TRBV7-2 combines with J gene TRBJ1-1, with D maybe TRBD1 (5 bases). The CDR3 loop spans 13 amino acids. Germline-derived CDR1 and CDR2 are SGHTA and FQGNSA. Trimming cost V 5 bases and J 1 base, with 8 bases left between them.